The T cell receptor (beta chain) under discussion was sequenced for a study of blood T cell repertoires in COVID-19 (TCRdb year 2020). Background on the whole study: Samples from collaborators originated in the United States, Italy and Spain and spanned both the acute and convalescent phases of COVID-19. The samples were drawn from the first 160 participants of the ongoing ImmuneRACE study and from under 1,500 subjects provided by 6 global collaborators. Where HLA class I and class II types were available, the types were taken from metadata supplied by the sample provider, not from assay-based typing. The dataset comprised deeply sampled blood TCRbeta repertoires from subjects exposed to, actively infected with, or recovered from COVID-19. Sample metadata almost always included a de-identified subject ID, COVID-19 status, age in years and sex. A freely available public database, intended as a resource for researchers studying the immune response to SARS-CoV-2, is where the repertoires were released. The material from the prospective study consisted of cDNA or gDNA derived from T cells, B-cell-depleted T cells, or PBMCs. What the study reported, not specific to this receptor: Clinical and demographic metadata were provided uncurated, with the amount varying by source and participant.

TCRbeta CDR3 regions were amplified from genomic DNA by means of the immunoSEQ Assay, a bias-controlled multiplex PCR. The source study handled its data this way. The number of nucleated cells in each sample was estimated by amplification of reference gene primers within the assay. To quantify the absolute abundance of each unique TCRbeta CDR3 rearrangement, sequence reads were collapsed and filtered. For each sample, productive Simpson clonality was calculated by taking the square root of Simpson's diversity index across productive rearrangements. TCRdb holds this immuneACCESS table with in-frame rearrangements only. Some clones are missing; in checked studies, unresolved V genes explain under half, and the rest has no known cause. D and trimming were read from the DNA, whereas the V and J calls and clone size are those reported in that table. The sample has about 120,000 clones on record, 82% of them singletons. In total, the top ten clones hold more than 15% of the sample.

Whole blood was collected in K2EDTA tubes by collaborating institutions according to the institutions' own protocols. For TCRbeta analysis, collaborators shipped samples as frozen whole blood, isolated PBMCs, or DNA extracted from either of those sample types. This clone was recorded only once. Its antigen is still unknown. No qualities accompany the bases; no much larger clone lies one base away. Sequencing was carried out using peripheral blood. The receptor was derived from an older woman with acute or convalescent COVID-19.

CDR3 reads: CASSQEFQAGAYEQYF. DNA sequence: TGCGCCAGCAGCCAAGAGTTTCAGGCAGGGGCCTACGAGCAGTACTTC. The chain is assembled from TRBV4-3 and TRBJ2-7; TRBD1 is perhaps the D gene, given 6 matching bases. The CDR3 has 16 amino acids, counting the end cysteine and phenylalanine. Only the CDR3 portion is preserved as DNA: 48 bases, with reading frame beginning at the first base. V is clipped by 0 bases and J by 2 bases, and the sequence between their germline boundaries is 14 bases long. The germline V gene provides CDR1 LGHNA and CDR2 YSLEER.